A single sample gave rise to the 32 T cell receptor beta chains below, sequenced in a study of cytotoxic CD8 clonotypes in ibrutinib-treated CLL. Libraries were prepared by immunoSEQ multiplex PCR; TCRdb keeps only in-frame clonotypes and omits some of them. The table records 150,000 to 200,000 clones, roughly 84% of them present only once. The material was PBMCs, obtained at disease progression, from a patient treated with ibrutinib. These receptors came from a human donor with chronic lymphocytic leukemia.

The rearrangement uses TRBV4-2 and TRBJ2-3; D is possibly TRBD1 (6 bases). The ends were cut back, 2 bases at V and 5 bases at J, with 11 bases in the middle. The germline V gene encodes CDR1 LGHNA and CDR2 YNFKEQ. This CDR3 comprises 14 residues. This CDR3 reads CASSQPGAVDTQYF. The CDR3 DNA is TGTGCCAGCAGCCAACCAGGGGCGGTAGATACGCAGTATTTT.

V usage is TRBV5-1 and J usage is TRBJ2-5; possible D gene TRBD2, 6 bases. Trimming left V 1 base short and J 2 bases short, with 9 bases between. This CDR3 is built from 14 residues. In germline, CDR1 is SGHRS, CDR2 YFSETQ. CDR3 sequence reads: CASSLLEGQETQYF. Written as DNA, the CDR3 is TGCGCCAGCAGCTTGTTGGAGGGTCAAGAGACCCAGTACTTC. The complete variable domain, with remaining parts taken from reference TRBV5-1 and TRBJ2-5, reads KAGVTQTPRYLIKTRGQQVTLSCSPISGHRSVSWYQQTPGQGLQFLFEYFSETQRNKGNFPGRFSGRQFSNSRSEMNVSTLELGDSALYLCASSLLEGQETQYFGPGTRLLVL.

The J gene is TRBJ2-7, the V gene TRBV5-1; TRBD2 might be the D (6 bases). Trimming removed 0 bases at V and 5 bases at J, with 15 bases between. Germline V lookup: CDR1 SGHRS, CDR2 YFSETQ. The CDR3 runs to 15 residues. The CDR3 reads CASSLVYGSTHEQYF. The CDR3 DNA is TGCGCCAGCAGCTTGGTTTACGGGAGTACCCACGAGCAGTACTTC.

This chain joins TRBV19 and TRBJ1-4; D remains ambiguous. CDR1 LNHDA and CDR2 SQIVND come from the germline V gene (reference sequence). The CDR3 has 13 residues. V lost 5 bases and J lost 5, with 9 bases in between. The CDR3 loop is CASSRGYNEKLFF. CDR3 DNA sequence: TGTGCCAGTAGTCGAGGGTACAATGAAAAACTGTTTTTT.

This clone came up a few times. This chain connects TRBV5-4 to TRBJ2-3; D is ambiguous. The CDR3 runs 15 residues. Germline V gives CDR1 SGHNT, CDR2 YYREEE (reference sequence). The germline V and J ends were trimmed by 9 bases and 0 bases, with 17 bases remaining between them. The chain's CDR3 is CAIKAATTSTDTQYF. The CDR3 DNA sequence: TGTGCCATAAAGGCGGCAACTACTAGCACAGATACGCAGTATTTT.

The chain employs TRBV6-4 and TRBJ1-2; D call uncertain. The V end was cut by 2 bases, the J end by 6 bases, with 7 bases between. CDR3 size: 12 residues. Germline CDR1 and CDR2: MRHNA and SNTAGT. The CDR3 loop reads CASSDPGNGYTF. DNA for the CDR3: TGTGCCAGCAGTGACCCCGGGAATGGCTACACCTTC.

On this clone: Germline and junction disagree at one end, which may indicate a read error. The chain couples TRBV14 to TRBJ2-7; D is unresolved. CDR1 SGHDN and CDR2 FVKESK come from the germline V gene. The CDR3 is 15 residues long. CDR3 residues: CAGSPPALSSYEQYF. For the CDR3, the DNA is TGTGCCGGCAGCCCCCCCGCCTTGAGCTCCTACGAGCAGTACTTC.

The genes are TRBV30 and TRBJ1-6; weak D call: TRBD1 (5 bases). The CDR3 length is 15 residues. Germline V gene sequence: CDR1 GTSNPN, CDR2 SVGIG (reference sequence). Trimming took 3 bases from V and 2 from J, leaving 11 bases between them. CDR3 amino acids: CAWSFQGTYNSPLHF. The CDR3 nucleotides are TGTGCCTGGAGCTTCCAGGGCACCTATAATTCACCCCTCCACTTT.

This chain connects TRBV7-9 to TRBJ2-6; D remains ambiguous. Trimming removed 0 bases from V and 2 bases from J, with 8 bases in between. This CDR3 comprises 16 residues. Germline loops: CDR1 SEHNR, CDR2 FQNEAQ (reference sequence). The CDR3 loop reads CASSLALGTGANVLTF. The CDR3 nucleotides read TGTGCCAGCAGCTTAGCGTTGGGGACTGGGGCCAACGTCCTGACTTTC.

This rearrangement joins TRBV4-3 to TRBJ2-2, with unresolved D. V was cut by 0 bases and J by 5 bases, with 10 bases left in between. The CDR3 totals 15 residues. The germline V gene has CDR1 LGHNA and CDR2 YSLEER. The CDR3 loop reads CASSQDNALTGELFF. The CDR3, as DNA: TGCGCCAGCAGCCAAGATAACGCTCTGACCGGGGAGCTGTTTTTT.

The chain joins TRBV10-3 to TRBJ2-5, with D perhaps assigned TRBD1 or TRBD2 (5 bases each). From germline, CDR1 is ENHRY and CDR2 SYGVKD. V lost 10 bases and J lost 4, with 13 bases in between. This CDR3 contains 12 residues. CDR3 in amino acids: CATKQEAETQYF. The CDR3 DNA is TGTGCCACCAAACAGGAGGCAGAGACCCAGTACTTC.

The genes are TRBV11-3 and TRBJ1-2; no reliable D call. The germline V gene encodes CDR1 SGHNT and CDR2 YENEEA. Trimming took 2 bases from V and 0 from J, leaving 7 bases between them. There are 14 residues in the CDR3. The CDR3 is CASSLPGANYGYTF. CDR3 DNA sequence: TGTGCCAGCAGCTTACCCGGTGCTAACTATGGCTACACCTTC. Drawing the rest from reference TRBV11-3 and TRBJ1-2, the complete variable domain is EAGVVQSPRYKIIEKKQPVAFWCNPISGHNTLYWYLQNLGQGPELLIRYENEEAVDDSQLPKDRFSAERLKGVDSTLKIQPAELGDSAVYLCASSLPGANYGYTFGSGTRLTVV.

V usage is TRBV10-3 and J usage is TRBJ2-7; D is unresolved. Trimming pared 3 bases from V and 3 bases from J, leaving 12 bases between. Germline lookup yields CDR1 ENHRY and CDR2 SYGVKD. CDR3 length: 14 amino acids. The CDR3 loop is CAISEGSASYEQYF. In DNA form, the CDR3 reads TGTGCCATCAGTGAAGGAAGCGCTAGCTACGAGCAGTACTTC.

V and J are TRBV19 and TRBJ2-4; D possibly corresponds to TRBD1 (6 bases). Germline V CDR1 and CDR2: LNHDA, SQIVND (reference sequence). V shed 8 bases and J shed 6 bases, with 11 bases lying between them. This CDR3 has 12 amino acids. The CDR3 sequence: CASAGAGNIQYF. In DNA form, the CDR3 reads TGTGCCAGTGCAGGGGCGGGAAACATTCAGTACTTC.

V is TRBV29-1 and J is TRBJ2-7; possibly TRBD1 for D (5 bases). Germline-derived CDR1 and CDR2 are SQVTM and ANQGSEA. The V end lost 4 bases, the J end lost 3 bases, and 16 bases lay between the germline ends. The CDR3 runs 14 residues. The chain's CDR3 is CSVVVAGLGYEQYF. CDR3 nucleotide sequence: TGCAGCGTTGTGGTCGCAGGGTTAGGCTACGAGCAGTACTTC.

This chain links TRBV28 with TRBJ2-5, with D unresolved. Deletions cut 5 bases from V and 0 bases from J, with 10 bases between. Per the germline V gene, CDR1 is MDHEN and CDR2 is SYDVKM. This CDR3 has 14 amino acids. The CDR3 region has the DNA TGTGCCAGCAGTGGGAACTGGTACCAAGAGACCCAGTACTTC. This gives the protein CASSGNWYQETQYF.

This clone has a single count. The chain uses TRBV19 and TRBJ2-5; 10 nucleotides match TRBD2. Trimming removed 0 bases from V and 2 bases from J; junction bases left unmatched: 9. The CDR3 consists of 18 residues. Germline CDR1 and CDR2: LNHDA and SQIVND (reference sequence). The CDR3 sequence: CASSIDWTSGELQETQYF. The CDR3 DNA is TGTGCCAGTAGTATAGACTGGACTAGCGGAGAGCTACAAGAGACCCAGTACTTC. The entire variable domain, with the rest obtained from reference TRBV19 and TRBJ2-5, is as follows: DGGITQSPKYLFRKEGQNVTLSCEQNLNHDAMYWYRQDPGQGLRLIYYSQIVNDFQKGDIAEGYSVSREKKESFPLTVTSAQKNPTAFYLCASSIDWTSGELQETQYFGPGTRLLVL.

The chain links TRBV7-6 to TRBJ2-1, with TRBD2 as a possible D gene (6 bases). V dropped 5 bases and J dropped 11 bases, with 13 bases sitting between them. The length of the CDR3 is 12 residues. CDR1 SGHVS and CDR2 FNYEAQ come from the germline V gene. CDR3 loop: CASSVRRDKQFF. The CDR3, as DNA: TGTGCCAGCAGCGTAAGGCGGGATAAGCAGTTCTTC. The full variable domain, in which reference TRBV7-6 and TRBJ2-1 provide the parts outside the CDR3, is GAGVSQSPRYKVTKRGQDVALRCDPISGHVSLYWYRQALGQGPEFLTYFNYEAQQDKSGLPNDRFSAERPEGSISTLTIQRTEQRDSAMYRCASSVRRDKQFFGPGTRLTVL.

The CDR3 loop reads CASSDVGKSGYEQYF. CDR3 in DNA: TGTGCCAGCAGTGACGTGGGAAAATCGGGCTACGAGCAGTACTTC. This sequence joins TRBV25-1 and TRBJ2-7; D is ambiguous. The CDR3 spans 15 residues. CDR1 MGHDK and CDR2 SYGVNS come from the germline V gene. With 3 bases removed from V and 3 bases from J, the gap between germline ends came to 15 bases.

CDR3 protein: CASSLDQGYPATNEKLFF. CDR3 DNA sequence: TGTGCCAGCAGCTTGGATCAGGGGTACCCTGCAACTAATGAAAAACTGTTTTTT. The rearrangement uses TRBV5-6 and TRBJ1-4, with D possibly matching TRBD1 (6 bases). V was pared by 0 bases and J by 0 bases, with 15 bases between. The CDR3 spans 18 residues. Germline V gene lookup returns CDR1 SGHDT and CDR2 YYEEEE.

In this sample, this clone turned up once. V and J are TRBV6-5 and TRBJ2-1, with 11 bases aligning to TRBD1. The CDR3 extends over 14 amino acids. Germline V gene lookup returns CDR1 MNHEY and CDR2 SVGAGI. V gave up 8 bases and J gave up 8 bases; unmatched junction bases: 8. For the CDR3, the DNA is TGTGCCAGCGGCGGGACAGGGGGTGTCGATGAGCAGTTCTTC. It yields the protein CASGGTGGVDEQFF.

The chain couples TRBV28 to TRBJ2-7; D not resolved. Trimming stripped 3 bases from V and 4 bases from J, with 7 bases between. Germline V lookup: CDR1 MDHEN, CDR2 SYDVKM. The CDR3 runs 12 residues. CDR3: CASSFGRYEQYF. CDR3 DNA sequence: TGTGCCAGCAGTTTTGGGCGATACGAGCAGTACTTC.

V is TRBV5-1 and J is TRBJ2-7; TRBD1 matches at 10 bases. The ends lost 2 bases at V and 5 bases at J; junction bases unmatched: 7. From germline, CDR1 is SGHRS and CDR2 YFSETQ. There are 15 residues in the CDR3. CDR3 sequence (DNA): TGCGCCAGCAGCTTTCCCGGGACAGGGGTACACGAGCAGTACTTC. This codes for CASSFPGTGVHEQYF.

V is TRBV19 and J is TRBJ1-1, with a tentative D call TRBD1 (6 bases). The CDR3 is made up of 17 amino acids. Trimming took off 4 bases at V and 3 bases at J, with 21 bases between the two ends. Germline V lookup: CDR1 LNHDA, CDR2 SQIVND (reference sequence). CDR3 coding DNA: TGTGCCAGTAGTACCCACGATTTACAGGGATTGGACACTGAAGCTTTCTTT. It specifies CASSTHDLQGLDTEAFF.

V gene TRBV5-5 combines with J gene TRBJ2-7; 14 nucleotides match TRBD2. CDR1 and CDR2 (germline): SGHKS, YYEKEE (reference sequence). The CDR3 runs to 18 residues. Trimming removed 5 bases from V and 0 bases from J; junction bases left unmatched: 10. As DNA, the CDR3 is TGTGCCAGCAGATGGGGACTAGCGGGAGTACGGGTCTCCTACGAGCAGTACTTC. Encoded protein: CASRWGLAGVRVSYEQYF. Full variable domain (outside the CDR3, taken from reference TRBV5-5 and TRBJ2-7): DAGVTQSPTHLIKTRGQQVTLRCSPISGHKSVSWYQQVLGQGPQFIFQYYEKEERGRGNFPDRFSARQFPNYSSELNVNALLLGDSALYLCASRWGLAGVRVSYEQYFGPGTRLTVT.

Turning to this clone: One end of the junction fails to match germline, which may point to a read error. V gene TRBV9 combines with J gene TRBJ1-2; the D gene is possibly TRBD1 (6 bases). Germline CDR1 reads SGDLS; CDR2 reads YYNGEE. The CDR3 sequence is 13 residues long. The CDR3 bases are TGTGCCAGCAGCATGCGGCGGGACACTCCAGTGGACTTC. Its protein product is CASSMRRDTPVDF. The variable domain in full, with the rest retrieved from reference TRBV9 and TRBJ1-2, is DSGVTQTPKHLITATGQRVTLRCSPRSGDLSVYWYQQSLDQGLQFLIQYYNGEERAKGNILERFSAQQFPDLHSELNLSSLELGDSALYFCASSMRRDTPVDFGSGTRLTVV.

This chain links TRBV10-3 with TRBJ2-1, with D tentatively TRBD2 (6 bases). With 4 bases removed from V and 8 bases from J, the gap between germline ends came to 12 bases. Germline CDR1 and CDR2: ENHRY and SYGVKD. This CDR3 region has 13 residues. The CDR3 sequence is CAISGAGSHEQFF. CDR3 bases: TGTGCCATCAGTGGGGCCGGGAGTCATGAGCAGTTCTTC.

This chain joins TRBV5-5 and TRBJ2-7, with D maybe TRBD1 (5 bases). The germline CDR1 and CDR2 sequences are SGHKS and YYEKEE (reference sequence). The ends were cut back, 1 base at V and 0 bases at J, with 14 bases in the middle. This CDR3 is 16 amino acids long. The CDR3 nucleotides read TGTGCCAGCAGCTTGATAGTGGGGCCCAGCTCCTACGAGCAGTACTTC. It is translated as CASSLIVGPSSYEQYF.

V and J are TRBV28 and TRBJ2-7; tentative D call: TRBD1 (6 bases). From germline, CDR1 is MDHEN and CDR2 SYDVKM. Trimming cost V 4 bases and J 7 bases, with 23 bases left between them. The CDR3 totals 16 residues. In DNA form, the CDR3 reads TGTGCCAGCAGTTCGTCTATCGCAGGGGCTGTTGTGGAGCAGTACTTC. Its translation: CASSSSIAGAVVEQYF.

CDR3 nucleotide sequence: TGTGCCAGCAGCTTATCAGGACAGGGGGTTGAAGCTTTCTTT. Amino acid sequence: CASSLSGQGVEAFF. V usage is TRBV5-4 and J usage is TRBJ1-1, with 10 bases lining up with TRBD1. J lost 7 bases, V lost 2 bases, and 5 bases had no gene match. CDR1 and CDR2 from the germline V gene are SGHNT and YYREEE (reference sequence). This CDR3 is built from 14 residues.

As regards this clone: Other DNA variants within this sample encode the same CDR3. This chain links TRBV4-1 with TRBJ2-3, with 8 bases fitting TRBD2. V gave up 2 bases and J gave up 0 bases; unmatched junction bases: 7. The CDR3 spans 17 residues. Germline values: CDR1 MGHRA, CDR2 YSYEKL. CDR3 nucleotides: TGCGCCAGCAGCCAATTTTATACTAGCGGTAGCACAGATACGCAGTATTTT. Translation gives CASSQFYTSGSTDTQYF.

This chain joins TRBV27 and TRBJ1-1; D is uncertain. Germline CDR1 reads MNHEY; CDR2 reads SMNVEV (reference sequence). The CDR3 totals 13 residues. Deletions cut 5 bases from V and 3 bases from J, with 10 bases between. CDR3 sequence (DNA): TGTGCCAGCAGTCCCCCCAGCTACACTGAAGCTTTCTTT. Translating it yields CASSPPSYTEAFF.